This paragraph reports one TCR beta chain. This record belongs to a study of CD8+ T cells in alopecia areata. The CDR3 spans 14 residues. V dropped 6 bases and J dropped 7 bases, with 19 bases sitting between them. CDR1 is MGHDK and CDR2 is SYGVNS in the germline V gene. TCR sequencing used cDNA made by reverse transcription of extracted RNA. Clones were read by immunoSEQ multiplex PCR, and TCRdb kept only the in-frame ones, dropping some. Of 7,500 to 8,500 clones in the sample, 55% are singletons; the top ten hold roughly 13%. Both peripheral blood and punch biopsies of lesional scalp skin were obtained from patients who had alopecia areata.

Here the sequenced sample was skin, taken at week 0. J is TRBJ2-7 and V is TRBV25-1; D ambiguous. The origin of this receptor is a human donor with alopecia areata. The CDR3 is CASSPPGLTREQYF. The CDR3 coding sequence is TGTGCCAGCAGCCCTCCGGGCCTCACCAGGGAGCAGTACTTC.